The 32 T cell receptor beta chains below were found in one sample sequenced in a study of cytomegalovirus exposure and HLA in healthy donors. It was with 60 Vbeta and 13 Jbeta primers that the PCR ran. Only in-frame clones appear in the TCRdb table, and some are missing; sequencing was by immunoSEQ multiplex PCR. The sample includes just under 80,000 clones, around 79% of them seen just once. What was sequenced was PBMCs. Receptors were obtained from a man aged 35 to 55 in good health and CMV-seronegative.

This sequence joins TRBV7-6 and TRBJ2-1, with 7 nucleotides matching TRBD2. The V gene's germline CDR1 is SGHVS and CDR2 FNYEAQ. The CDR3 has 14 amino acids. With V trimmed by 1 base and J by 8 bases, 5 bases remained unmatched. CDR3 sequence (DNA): TGTGCCAGCAGCTTAGGCCGGACTAGTCATGAGCAGTTCTTC. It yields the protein CASSLGRTSHEQFF.

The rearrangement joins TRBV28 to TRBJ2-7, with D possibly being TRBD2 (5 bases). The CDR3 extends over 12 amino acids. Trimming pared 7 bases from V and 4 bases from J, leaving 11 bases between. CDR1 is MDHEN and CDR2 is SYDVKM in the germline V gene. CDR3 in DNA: TGTGCCAGCAACAGAGGGCCATACGAGCAGTACTTC. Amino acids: CASNRGPYEQYF. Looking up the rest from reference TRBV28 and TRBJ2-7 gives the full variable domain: DVKVTQSSRYLVKRTGEKVFLECVQDMDHENMFWYRQDPGLGLRLIYFSYDVKMKEKGDIPEGYSVSREKKERFSLILESASTNQTSMYLCASNRGPYEQYFGPGTRLTVT.

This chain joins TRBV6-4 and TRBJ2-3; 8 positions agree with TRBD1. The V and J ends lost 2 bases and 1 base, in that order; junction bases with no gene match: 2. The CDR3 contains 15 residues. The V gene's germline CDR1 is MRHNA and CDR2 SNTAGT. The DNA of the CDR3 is TGTGCCAGCAGTGACGGACAGGGTGGCACAGATACGCAGTATTTT. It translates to CASSDGQGGTDTQYF.

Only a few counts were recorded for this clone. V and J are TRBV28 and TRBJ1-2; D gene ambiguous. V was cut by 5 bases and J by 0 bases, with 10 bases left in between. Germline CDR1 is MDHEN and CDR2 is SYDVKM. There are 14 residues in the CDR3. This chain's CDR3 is CASSPRVSNYGYTF. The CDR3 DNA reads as TGTGCCAGCAGTCCGCGGGTCTCTAACTATGGCTACACCTTC.

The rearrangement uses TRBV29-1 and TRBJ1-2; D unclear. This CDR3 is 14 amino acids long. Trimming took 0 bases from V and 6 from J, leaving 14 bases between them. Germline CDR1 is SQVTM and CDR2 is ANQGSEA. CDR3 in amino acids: CSVEDLGGGNGYTF. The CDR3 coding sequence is TGCAGCGTTGAAGATCTCGGCGGTGGTAATGGCTACACCTTC.

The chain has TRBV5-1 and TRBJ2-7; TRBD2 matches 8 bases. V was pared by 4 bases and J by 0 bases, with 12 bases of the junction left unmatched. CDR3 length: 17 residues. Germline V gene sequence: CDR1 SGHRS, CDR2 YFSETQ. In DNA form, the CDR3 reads TGCGCCAGCAGCCCGCCGCCTTCAGCGGGAGACTCCTACGAGCAGTACTTC. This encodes CASSPPPSAGDSYEQYF.

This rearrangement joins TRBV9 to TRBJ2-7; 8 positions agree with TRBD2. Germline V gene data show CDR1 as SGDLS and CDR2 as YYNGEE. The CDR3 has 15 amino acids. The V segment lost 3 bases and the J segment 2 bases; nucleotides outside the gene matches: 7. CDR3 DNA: TGTGCCAGCAGCGGCGGGGGGAAAGGGACCTACGAGCAGTACTTC. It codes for CASSGGGKGTYEQYF.

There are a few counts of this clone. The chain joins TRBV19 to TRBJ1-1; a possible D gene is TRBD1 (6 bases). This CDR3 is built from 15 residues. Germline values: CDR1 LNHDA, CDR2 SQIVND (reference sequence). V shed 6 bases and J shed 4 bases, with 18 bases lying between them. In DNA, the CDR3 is TGTGCCAGTAGCCCCAGCACAGGGTTCGCCACTGAAGCTTTCTTT. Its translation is CASSPSTGFATEAFF.

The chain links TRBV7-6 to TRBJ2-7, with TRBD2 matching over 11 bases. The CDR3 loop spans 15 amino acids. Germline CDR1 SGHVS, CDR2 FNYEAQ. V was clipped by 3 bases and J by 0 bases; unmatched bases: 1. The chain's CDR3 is CASSLGLADSYEQYF. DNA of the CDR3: TGTGCCAGCAGCTTGGGACTAGCGGACTCCTACGAGCAGTACTTC.

Here the CDR3 DNA reads TGCGCCAGCAGCTCGTCCGTGGGCATGAACACTGAAGCTTTCTTT. It yields the protein CASSSSVGMNTEAFF. J is TRBJ1-1 and V is TRBV5-1; D is uncertain. The CDR3 is 15 residues long. CDR1 SGHRS and CDR2 YFSETQ come from the germline V gene. Trimming removed 3 bases from V and 0 bases from J, with 12 bases in between.

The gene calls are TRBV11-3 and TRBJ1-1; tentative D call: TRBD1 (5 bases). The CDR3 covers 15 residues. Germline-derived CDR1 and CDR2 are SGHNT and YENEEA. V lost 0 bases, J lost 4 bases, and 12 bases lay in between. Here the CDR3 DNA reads TGTGCCAGCAGCTTAGACGGGCAGGGAGGCACTGAAGCTTTCTTT. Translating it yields CASSLDGQGGTEAFF.

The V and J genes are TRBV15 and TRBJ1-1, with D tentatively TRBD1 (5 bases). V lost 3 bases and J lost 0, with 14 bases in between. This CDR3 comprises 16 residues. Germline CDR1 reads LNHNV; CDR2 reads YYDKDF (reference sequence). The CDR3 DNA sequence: TGTGCCACCAGCAGGGGGCCGGTAAGAATGAACACTGAAGCTTTCTTT. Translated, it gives CATSRGPVRMNTEAFF.

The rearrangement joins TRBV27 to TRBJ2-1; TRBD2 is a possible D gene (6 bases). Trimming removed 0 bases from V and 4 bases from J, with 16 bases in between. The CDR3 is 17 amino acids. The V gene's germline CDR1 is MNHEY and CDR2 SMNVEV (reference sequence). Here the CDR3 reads CASSLSSSALQYNEQFF. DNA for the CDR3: TGTGCCAGCAGTTTATCATCTAGCGCACTACAGTACAATGAGCAGTTCTTC.

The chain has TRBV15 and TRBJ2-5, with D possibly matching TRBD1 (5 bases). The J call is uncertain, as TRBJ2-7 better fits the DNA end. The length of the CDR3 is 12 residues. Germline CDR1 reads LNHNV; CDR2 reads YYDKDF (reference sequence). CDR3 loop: CATSREQGEQYF. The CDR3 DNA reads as TGTGCCACCAGCAGAGAGCAGGGCGAGCAGTACTTC.

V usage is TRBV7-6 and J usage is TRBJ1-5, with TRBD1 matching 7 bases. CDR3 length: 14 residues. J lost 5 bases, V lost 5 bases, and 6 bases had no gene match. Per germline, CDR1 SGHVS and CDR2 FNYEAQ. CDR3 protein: CASSPGTDHQPQHF. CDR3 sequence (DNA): TGTGCCAGCAGCCCCGGGACAGATCATCAGCCCCAGCATTTT.

The CDR3 nucleotides are TGTGCCAGCAGTTTACAGGGCCGCCATGGCTACACCTTC. Translating it yields CASSLQGRHGYTF. V usage is TRBV28 and J usage is TRBJ1-2; D possibly corresponds to TRBD1 (5 bases). The CDR3 sequence is 13 residues long. V was shortened by 2 bases and J by 6 bases, with 10 bases between the two germline ends. Germline assignment: CDR1 MDHEN and CDR2 SYDVKM.

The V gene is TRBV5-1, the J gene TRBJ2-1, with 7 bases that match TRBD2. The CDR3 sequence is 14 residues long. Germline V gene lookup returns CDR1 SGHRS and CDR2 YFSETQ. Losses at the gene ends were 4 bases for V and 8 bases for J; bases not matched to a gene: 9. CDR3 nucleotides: TGCGCCAGCAGCCCCGGACTAGATAGGGATGAGCAGTTCTTC. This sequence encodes CASSPGLDRDEQFF.

The CDR3: CASNSGEAPGNTIYF. The CDR3 DNA follows: TGTGCCAGCAACTCCGGGGAAGCACCTGGAAACACCATATATTTT. The chain couples TRBV6-6 to TRBJ1-3; D unresolved. Trimming pared 7 bases from V and 2 bases from J, leaving 15 bases between. CDR1 MNHNY and CDR2 SVGAGI come from the germline V gene (reference sequence). This CDR3 is built from 15 residues.

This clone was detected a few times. This CDR3 reads CASSQDSGRHICEQYF. The CDR3 bases are TGTGCCAGCAGCCAGGATAGCGGGCGACACATCTGCGAGCAGTACTTC. This chain joins TRBV11-2 and TRBJ2-7, with 7 bases matching TRBD2. Germline CDR1 reads SGHAT; CDR2 reads FQNNGV. This CDR3 is built from 16 residues. Trimming removed 5 bases from V and 6 bases from J; junction bases left unmatched: 16.

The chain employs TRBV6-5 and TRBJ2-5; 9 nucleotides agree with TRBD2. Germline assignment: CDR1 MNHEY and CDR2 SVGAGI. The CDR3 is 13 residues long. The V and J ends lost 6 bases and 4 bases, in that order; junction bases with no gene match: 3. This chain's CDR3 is CASRISGRETQYF. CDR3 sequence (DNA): TGTGCCAGCAGAATTAGCGGGAGAGAGACCCAGTACTTC.

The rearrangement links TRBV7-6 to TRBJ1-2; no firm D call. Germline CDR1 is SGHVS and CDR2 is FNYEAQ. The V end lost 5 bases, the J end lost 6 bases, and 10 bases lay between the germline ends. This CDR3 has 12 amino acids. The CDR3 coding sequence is TGTGCCAGCAGCCAAGAGGGCAATGGCTACACCTTC. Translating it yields CASSQEGNGYTF.

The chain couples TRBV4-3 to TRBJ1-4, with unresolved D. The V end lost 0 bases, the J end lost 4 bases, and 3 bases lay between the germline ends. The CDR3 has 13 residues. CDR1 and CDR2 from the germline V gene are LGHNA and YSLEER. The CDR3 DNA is TGCGCCAGCAGCCAAGAGAGTAATGAAAAACTGTTTTTT. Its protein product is CASSQESNEKLFF.

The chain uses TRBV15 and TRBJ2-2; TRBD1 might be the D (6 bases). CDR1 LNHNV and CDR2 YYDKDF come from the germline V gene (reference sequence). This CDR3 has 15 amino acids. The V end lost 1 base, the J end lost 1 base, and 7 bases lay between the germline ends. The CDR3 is CATSRAGQNTGELFF. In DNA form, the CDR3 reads TGTGCCACCAGCAGAGCGGGACAGAACACCGGGGAGCTGTTTTTT.

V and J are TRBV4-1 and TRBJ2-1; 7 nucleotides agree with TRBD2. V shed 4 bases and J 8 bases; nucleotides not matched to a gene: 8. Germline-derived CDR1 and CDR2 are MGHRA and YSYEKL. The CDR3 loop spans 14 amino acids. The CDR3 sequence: CASSLNLAEYEQFF. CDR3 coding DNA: TGCGCCAGCAGCCTTAATCTAGCGGAGTATGAGCAGTTCTTC.

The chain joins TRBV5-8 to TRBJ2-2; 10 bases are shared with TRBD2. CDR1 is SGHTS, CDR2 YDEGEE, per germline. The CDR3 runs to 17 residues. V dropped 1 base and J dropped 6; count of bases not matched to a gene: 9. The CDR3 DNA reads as TGTGCCAGCAGCTTGCTTAGCGGGAGGAGGTCGGCCGGGGAGCTGTTTTTT. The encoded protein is CASSLLSGRRSAGELFF.

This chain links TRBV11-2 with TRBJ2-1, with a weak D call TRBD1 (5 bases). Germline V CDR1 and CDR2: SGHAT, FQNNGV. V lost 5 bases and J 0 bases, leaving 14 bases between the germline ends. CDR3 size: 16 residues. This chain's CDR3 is CASSLGVGGSYNEQFF. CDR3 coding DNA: TGTGCCAGCAGCCTAGGGGTAGGCGGCTCCTACAATGAGCAGTTCTTC.

The CDR3 spells CASSLAGLPEHEQFF. The CDR3 DNA reads TGTGCCAGCAGCTTGGCAGGCCTACCCGAGCATGAGCAGTTCTTC. The V call is TRBV5-4, the J call TRBJ2-1; D not resolved. Per the germline V gene, CDR1 is SGHNT and CDR2 is YYREEE (reference sequence). The germline V and J ends were trimmed by 0 bases and 8 bases, with 15 bases remaining between them. The length of the CDR3 is 15 residues.

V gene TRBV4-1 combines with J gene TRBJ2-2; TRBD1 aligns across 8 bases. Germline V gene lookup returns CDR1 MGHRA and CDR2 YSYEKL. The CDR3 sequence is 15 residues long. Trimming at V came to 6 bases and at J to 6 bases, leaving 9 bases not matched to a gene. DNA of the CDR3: TGCGCCAGCAGTCCCGGACAGGGTCGGCCCGGGGAGCTGTTTTTT. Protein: CASSPGQGRPGELFF.

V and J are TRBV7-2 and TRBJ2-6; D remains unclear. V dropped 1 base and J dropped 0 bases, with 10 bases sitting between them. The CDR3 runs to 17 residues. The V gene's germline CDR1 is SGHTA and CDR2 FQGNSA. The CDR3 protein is CASSLEFGLSGANVLTF. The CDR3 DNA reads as TGTGCCAGCAGCTTAGAGTTTGGCCTCTCTGGGGCCAACGTCCTGACTTTC.

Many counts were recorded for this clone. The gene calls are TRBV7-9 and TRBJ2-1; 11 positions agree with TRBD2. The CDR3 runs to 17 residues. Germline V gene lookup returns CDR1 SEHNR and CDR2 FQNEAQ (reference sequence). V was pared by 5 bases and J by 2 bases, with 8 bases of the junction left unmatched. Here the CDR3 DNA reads TGTGCCAGCAGCGGGGGACTAGCGGAACCGACCTACAATGAGCAGTTCTTC. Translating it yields CASSGGLAEPTYNEQFF.

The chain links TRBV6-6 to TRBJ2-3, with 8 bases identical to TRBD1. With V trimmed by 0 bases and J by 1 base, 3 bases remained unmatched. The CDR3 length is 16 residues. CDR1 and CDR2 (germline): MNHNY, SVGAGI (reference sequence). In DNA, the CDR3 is TGTGCCAGCAGTTACTCACCGGGACAGGGCACAGATACGCAGTATTTT. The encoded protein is CASSYSPGQGTDTQYF.

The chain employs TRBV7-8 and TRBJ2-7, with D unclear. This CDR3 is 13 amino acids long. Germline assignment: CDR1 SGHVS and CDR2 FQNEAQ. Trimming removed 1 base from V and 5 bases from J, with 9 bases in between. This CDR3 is CASSLVRFHEQYF. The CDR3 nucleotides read TGTGCCAGCAGCTTAGTCAGGTTCCACGAGCAGTACTTC. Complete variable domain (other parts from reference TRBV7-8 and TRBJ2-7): GAGVSQSPRYKVAKRGQDVALRCDPISGHVSLFWYQQALGQGPEFLTYFQNEAQLDKSGLPSDRFFAERPEGSVSTLKIQRTQQEDSAVYLCASSLVRFHEQYFGPGTRLTVT.